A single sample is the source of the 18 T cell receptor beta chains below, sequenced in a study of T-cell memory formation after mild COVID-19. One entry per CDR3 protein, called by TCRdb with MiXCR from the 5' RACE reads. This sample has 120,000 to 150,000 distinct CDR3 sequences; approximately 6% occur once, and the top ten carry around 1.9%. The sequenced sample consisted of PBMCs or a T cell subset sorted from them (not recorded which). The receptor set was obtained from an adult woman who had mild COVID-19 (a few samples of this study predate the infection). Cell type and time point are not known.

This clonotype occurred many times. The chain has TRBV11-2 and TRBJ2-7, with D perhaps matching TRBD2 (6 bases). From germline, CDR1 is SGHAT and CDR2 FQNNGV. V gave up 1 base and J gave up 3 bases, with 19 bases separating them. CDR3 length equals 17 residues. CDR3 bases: TGTGCCAGCAGCTTAGGCGGAGGGTCCTCGATTTACTACGAGCAGTACTTC. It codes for CASSLGGGSSIYYEQYF.

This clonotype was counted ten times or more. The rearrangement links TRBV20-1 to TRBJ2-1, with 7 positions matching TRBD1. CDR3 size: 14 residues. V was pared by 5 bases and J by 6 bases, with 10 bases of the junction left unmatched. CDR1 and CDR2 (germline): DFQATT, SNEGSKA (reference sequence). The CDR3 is CSARDSMRLNEQFF. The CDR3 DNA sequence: TGCAGTGCTCGGGACAGTATGCGCCTCAATGAGCAGTTCTTC.

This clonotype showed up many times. The CDR3 spells CATSDRAPADTQYF. The CDR3 nucleotides read TGTGCCACCAGTGATCGGGCCCCCGCCGATACGCAGTATTTT. The chain combines TRBV24-1 with TRBJ2-3; D call uncertain. The V end lost 3 bases, the J end lost 6 bases, and 12 bases lay between the germline ends. This CDR3 contains 14 residues. In germline, CDR1 is KGHDR, CDR2 SFDVKD.

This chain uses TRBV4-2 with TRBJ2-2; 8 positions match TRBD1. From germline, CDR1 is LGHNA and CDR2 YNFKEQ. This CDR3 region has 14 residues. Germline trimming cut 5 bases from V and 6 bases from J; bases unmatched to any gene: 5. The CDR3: CASSLQGEAGELFF. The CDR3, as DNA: TGTGCCAGCAGCTTACAGGGGGAAGCCGGGGAGCTGTTTTTT.

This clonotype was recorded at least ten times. The CDR3 loop is CATSIHGSNTGELFF. The CDR3 nucleotides read TGTGCCACCTCTATACACGGATCAAACACCGGGGAGCTGTTTTTT. The chain joins TRBV12-3 or TRBV12-4 to TRBJ2-2; D not certain. V was clipped by 10 bases and J by 2 bases, with 17 bases between them. This CDR3 contains 15 residues.

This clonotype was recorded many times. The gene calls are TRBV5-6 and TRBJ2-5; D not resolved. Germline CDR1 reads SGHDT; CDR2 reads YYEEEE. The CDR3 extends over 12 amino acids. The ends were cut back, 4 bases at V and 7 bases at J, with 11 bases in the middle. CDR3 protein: CASSMTWGTQYF. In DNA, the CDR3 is TGTGCCAGCAGCATGACCTGGGGGACCCAGTACTTC.

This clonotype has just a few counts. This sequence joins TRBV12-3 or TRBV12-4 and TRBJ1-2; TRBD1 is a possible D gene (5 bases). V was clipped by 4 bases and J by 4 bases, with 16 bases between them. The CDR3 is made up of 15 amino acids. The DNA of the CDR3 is TGTGCCAGCAGTTCCCGACAGTCCCAGGGCTATGGCTACACCTTC. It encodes CASSSRQSQGYGYTF.

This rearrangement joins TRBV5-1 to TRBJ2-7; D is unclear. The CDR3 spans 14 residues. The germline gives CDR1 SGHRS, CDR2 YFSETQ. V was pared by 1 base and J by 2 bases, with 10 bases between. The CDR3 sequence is CASSLNAVAYEQYF. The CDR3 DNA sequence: TGCGCCAGCAGCTTGAACGCTGTAGCCTACGAGCAGTACTTC.

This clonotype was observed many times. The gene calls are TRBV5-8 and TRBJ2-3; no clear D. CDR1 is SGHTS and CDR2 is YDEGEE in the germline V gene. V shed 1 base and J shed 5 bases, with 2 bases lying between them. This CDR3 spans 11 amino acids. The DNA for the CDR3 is TGTGCCAGCAGCTTGTTAGATACGCAGTATTTT. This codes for CASSLLDTQYF.

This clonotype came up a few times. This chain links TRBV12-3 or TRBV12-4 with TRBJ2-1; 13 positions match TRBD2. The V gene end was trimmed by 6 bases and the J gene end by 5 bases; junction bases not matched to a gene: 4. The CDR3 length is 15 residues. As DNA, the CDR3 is TGTGCCAGCAGGGGGGGGACTAGCGGGAACAATGAGCAGTTCTTC. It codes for CASRGGTSGNNEQFF.

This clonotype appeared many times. CDR3 in amino acids: CATSVTEETQYF. The CDR3 DNA reads as TGTGCCACCAGTGTGACGGAAGAGACCCAGTACTTC. The chain couples TRBV24-1 to TRBJ2-5, with D uncertain. Germline-derived CDR1 and CDR2 are KGHDR and SFDVKD. Trimming took 5 bases from V and 3 from J, leaving 6 bases between them. The CDR3 runs to 12 residues.

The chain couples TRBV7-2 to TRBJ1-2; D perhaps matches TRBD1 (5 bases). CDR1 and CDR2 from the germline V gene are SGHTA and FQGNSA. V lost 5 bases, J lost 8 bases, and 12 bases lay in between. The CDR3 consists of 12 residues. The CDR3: CASSRTLGGYTF. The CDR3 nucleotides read TGTGCCAGCAGCCGGACACTGGGCGGCTACACCTTC.

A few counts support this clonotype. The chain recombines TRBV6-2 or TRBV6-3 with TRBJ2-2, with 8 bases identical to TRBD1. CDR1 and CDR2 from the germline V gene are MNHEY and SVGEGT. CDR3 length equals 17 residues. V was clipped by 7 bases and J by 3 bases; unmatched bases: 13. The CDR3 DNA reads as TGTGCCAGCAAAGGGCGGGACCCAGGGGGCCACACCGGGGAGCTGTTTTTT. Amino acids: CASKGRDPGGHTGELFF.

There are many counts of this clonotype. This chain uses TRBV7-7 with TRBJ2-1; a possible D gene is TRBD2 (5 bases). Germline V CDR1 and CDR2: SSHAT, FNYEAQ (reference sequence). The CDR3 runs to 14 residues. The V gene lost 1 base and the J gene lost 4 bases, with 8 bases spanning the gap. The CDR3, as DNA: TGTGCCAGCAGCTTAGACGGGGTTTACAATGAGCAGTTCTTC. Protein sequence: CASSLDGVYNEQFF.

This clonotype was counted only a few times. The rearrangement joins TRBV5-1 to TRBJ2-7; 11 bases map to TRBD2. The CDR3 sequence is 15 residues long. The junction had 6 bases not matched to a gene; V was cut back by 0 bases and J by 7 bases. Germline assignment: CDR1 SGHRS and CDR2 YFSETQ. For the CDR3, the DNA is TGCGCCAGCAGCTTGGGGACTAGCGGGTTTCGGGAGCAGTACTTC. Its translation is CASSLGTSGFREQYF.

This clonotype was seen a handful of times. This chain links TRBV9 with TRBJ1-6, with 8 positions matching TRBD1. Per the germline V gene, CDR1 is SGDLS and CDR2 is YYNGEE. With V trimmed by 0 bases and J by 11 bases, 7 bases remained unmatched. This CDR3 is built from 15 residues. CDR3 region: CASSVEDRDDPPLHF. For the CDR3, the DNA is TGTGCCAGCAGCGTAGAGGACAGGGATGATCCACCCCTCCACTTT.

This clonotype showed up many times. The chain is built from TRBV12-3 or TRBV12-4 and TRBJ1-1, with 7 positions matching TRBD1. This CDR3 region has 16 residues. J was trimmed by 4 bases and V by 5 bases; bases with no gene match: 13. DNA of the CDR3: TGTGCCAGCAGTCCCCTACCCTTGACAGGGTCCACTGAAGCTTTCTTT. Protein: CASSPLPLTGSTEAFF.

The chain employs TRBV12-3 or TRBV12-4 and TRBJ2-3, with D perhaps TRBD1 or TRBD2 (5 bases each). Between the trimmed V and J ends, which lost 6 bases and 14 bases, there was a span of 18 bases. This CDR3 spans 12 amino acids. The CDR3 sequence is CASRPGTHPPYF. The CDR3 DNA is TGTGCCAGCAGACCCGGGACCCACCCCCCGTATTTT.